The text below deals with one T cell receptor beta chain. Its specificity is not known. The source of the sample is a study of T cell clonotyping in hematopoietic cell transplantation. General observations from the study: At the given depth, recipient repertoires were over 95% de novo clonotypes. Pathologically expanded recipient clonotypes increased progressively from day 30 to day 180 as diversity fell.

The data were produced by immunoSEQ multiplex PCR, yet TCRdb's version contains in-frame clones alone and is incomplete. The data contain 15,000 to 20,000 clones, around 90% of them singletons. Per germline, CDR1 SGDLS and CDR2 YYNGEE. V was cut by 1 base and J by 5 bases, with 9 bases left in between. This CDR3 comprises 14 residues. Sequenced sample: peripheral blood mononuclear cells. The sequence was collected from a man aged 40-55 years in good health. Some clones in this sample may be carry-over from other donors' samples. The rearrangement joins TRBV9 to TRBJ1-4; a weak D match, TRBD1 (6 bases). The CDR3 coding sequence is TGTGCCAGCAGCGTAAGTCAGGGGAATGAAAAACTGTTTTTT. It yields the protein CASSVSQGNEKLFF.